These T cell receptor beta chains were read from a single sample in a study of blood T cells in healthy people across ages. TCRdb independently ran MiXCR on the 5' RACE reads; one entry per CDR3 protein. This sample has about 780,000 distinct CDR3 sequences, with about 45% found just once. Sequencing was carried out using blood. These TCRs come from a man older than 75 in good health. The CDR3 runs from the conserved cysteine through the conserved F or W. A D gene is named only where the DNA matches it firmly. Clone size is shown for a subset of rows, as once, few, many or a class of expanded clone.

clone_size,d_call,j_call,v_call,cdr3_aa,cdr3_nt
many,TRBD1,TRBJ2-7,TRBV7-9,CASSLTGGFSYEQYF,TGTGCCAGCAGCCTAACAGGGGGCTTCTCCTACGAGCAGTACTTC
NA,NA,TRBJ2-7,TRBV30,CAWSLTGTEQYF,TGTGCCTGGAGTTTGACAGGTACCGAGCAGTACTTC
NA,NA,TRBJ1-5,TRBV20-1,CSAAEPRDKDNQPQHF,TGCAGTGCTGCCGAACCCCGGGACAAGGACAATCAGCCCCAGCATTTT
NA,TRBD2,TRBJ2-3,TRBV7-9,CASSPVRGVVDTQYF,TGTGCCAGCAGCCCGGTTCGGGGGGTTGTAGATACGCAGTATTTT
NA,TRBD2,TRBJ2-7,TRBV6-2/TRBV6-3,CASSSTAGGYEQYF,TGTGCCAGCAGTTCGACGGCGGGAGGATACGAGCAGTACTTC
NA,TRBD2,TRBJ2-3,TRBV7-3,CASSYAGGPGTDTQYF,TGTGCCAGCAGCTATGCGGGAGGGCCGGGGACAGATACGCAGTATTTT
NA,TRBD1,TRBJ1-1,TRBV20-1,CSARDPKQGAGTEAFF,TGCAGTGCTAGAGACCCGAAACAGGGGGCGGGCACTGAAGCTTTCTTT
NA,NA,TRBJ1-1,TRBV29-1,CSVELAEKKDTEAFF,TGCAGCGTTGAACTTGCAGAAAAGAAGGACACTGAAGCTTTCTTT
NA,NA,TRBJ2-1,TRBV4-1,CASSHGGALYEQFF,TGCGCCAGCAGCCACGGAGGGGCTCTCTATGAGCAGTTCTTC
many,TRBD2,TRBJ2-1,TRBV12-3/TRBV12-4,CASSLPLLAAQGNEQFF,TGTGCCAGCAGTTTACCCCTACTAGCGGCCCAAGGGAATGAGCAGTTCTTC
NA,TRBD1,TRBJ1-1,TRBV7-9,CASSLAPGGPGSEAFF,TGTGCCAGCAGCTTAGCCCCAGGGGGCCCGGGGTCTGAAGCTTTCTTT
few,NA,TRBJ2-1,TRBV28,CASSLLKDQFF,TGTGCCAGCAGTTTATTGAAGGACCAGTTCTTC
NA,NA,TRBJ1-1,TRBV11-3,CASIQRYYTEAFF,TGTGCCAGCATTCAGCGGTACTACACTGAAGCTTTCTTT
NA,NA,TRBJ2-7,TRBV29-1,CSGKGSTYGQYF,TGCAGCGGCAAGGGATCCACCTACGGGCAGTACTTC
NA,TRBD1,TRBJ1-2,TRBV5-1,CASSLGTGDAGYTF,TGCGCCAGCAGCTTGGGGACAGGGGATGCTGGCTACACCTTC
few,NA,TRBJ2-5,TRBV7-2,CASSPRRPGQYF,TGTGCCAGCAGTCCTCGCCGTCCGGGCCAGTACTTC
NA,NA,TRBJ2-7,TRBV4-1,CASGPDHEGYEQYF,TGCGCCAGCGGCCCGGATCACGAGGGTTACGAGCAGTACTTC
NA,NA,TRBJ2-5,TRBV9,CASSVGFETQYF,TGTGCCAGCAGCGTAGGATTTGAGACCCAGTACTTC
many,NA,TRBJ2-7,TRBV7-2,CASSLAGRVNEQYF,TGTGCCAGCAGCTTAGCCGGCAGGGTGAACGAGCAGTACTTC
NA,NA,TRBJ2-5,TRBV4-1,CASSQDRYQETQYF,TGCGCCAGCAGCCAAGACCGCTACCAAGAGACCCAGTACTTC
NA,NA,TRBJ1-1,TRBV24-1,CATSDGQANTEAFF,TGTGCCACCAGTGATGGGCAGGCTAACACTGAAGCTTTCTTT
NA,NA,TRBJ2-1,TRBV9,CASSVRQNNEQFF,TGTGCCAGCAGCGTACGACAGAACAATGAGCAGTTCTTC
NA,NA,TRBJ2-5,TRBV2,CASREYRVRGETQYF,TGTGCCAGCAGGGAATACCGAGTTCGTGGAGAGACCCAGTACTTC
NA,TRBD1,TRBJ2-7,TRBV20-1,CSARVYDRGNEQYF,TGCAGTGCTAGAGTCTATGACAGGGGAAACGAGCAGTACTTC
many,NA,TRBJ2-1,TRBV29-1,CSVESSGVEQFF,TGCAGCGTTGAATCTAGTGGGGTTGAGCAGTTCTTC
few,TRBD2,TRBJ2-3,TRBV7-2,CASTNRLAGLSTDTQYF,TGTGCCAGCACCAATAGACTAGCGGGATTAAGCACAGATACGCAGTATTTT
once,NA,TRBJ2-3,TRBV20-1,CSAGQRDTQYF,TGCAGTGCTGGCCAGAGGGATACGCAGTATTTT
NA,TRBD2,TRBJ2-7,TRBV4-3,CASSPTGLAGVYEQYF,TGCGCCAGCAGCCCGACCGGACTAGCGGGCGTCTACGAGCAGTACTTC
NA,NA,TRBJ2-5,TRBV5-5,CASSLGLTSVNEQYF,TGTGCCAGCAGCCTGGGACTGACGTCTGTCAATGAGCAGTACTTC
many,NA,TRBJ2-3,TRBV14,CASSQGITQYF,TGTGCCAGCAGCCAGGGAATTACGCAGTATTTT
NA,TRBD1,TRBJ2-1,TRBV18,CASSPQQTGGYNEQFF,TGTGCCAGCTCACCACAACAGACAGGGGGCTACAATGAGCAGTTCTTC
NA,NA,TRBJ1-1,TRBV29-1,CSAQTCGNTEAFF,TGCAGCGCTCAGACATGTGGGAACACTGAAGCTTTCTTT
many,TRBD2,TRBJ2-1,TRBV4-3,CASSGGGGSYNEQFF,TGCGCCAGCTCGGGGGGTGGGGGCTCCTACAATGAGCAGTTCTTC
NA,NA,TRBJ2-2,TRBV12-3/TRBV12-4,CASSIPRLVPTGELFF,TGTGCCAGCAGTATTCCCCGACTAGTTCCCACCGGGGAGCTGTTTTTT
NA,NA,TRBJ2-1,TRBV5-1,CASSSDKTSYNEQFF,TGCGCCAGCAGCTCCGACAAGACCTCCTACAATGAGCAGTTCTTC
NA,TRBD2,TRBJ2-3,TRBV7-2,CASSLVHILAGGQDTQYF,TGTGCCAGCAGCTTAGTCCACATACTAGCGGGGGGGCAAGATACGCAGTATTTT
NA,TRBD2,TRBJ2-3,TRBV24-1,CATAGSVDTQYF,TGTGCCACAGCGGGATCGGTGGATACGCAGTATTTT
NA,TRBD1,TRBJ1-4,TRBV28,CASRGTGNEKLFF,TGTGCCAGCAGGGGGACAGGGAATGAAAAACTGTTTTTT
NA,NA,TRBJ2-1,TRBV27,CASTFGGPGNEQFF,TGTGCCAGCACTTTCGGCGGGCCAGGCAATGAGCAGTTCTTC
few,NA,TRBJ2-1,TRBV20-1,CSASITGRYNEQFF,TGCAGTGCTAGTATCACCGGGAGATACAATGAGCAGTTCTTC